This T cell receptor delta chain was identified during a study of human gamma delta and Vdelta1 T cells listed by TCRdb under 2018. About the full investigation: The study examined Delta One T cells, which are Vd1+ gamma-delta T cells, as cytotoxic effectors against acute myeloid leukemia.

On the study overall, not on this receptor specifically: Delta One T cells were reported as polyclonal and as showing broad cytotoxic targeting of acute myeloid leukemia.

The CDR1 and CDR2 encoded by the germline V gene are TSWWSYY and QGS. The CDR3 covers 16 residues, taking in both the cysteine and the phenylalanine. The sequence is cut down to CDR3 DNA, 48 bases in frame from base 1. V trim: 7 bases; J trim: 6 bases; unmatched bases: 14. As to this clone: The antigen it recognizes is unknown. There are no base qualities to consult, and no much larger clone falls within one base.

Library creation used PCR. Instrument on record: Illumina MiSeq. Identical DNA sequences were merged into single rows after TCRdb reprocessed the public reads with CATT. The sample table lists some 13,000 delta-chain clones, roughly 45% of them with a count of one. 1.5% of the sample is held by the ten biggest clonotypes. The receptor was derived from a human donor in good health. This chain joins TRDV1 to TRDJ1; TRDD3 aligns with 10 central bases. The sample was Vdelta1 gamma-delta T cells from blood grown in culture (DOT cells). Sample cell subset or site, as interpreted from the label and publication: Delta One T cells, in vitro expanded/differentiated Vd1+ gamma-delta T cells. This receptor carries the CDR3 CALAPPLYWGINKLIF. At the DNA level, the sequence is TGTGCTCTTGCTCCCCCCCTTTACTGGGGGATTAATAAACTCATCTTT.